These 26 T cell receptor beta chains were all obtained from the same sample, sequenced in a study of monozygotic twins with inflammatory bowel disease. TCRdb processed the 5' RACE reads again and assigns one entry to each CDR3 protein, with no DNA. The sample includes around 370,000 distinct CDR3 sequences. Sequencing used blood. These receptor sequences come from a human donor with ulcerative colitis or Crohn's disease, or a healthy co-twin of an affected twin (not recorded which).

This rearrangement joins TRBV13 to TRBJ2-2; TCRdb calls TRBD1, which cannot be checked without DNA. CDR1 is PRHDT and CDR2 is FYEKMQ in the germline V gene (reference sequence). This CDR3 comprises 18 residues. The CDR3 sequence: CASSASQGPKDNTGELFF.

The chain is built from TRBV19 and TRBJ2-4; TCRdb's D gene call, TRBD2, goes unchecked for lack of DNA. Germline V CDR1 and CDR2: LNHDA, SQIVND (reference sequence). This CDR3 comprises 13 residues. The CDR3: CASRGALQNIQYF.

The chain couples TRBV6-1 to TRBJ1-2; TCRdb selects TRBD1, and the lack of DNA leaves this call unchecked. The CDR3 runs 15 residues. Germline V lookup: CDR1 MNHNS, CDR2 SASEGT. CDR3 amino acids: CASRPDRGLGYGYTF.

CDR3 residues: CASSQDPGTGFFLYF. V usage is TRBV3-1 and J usage is TRBJ2-7; without DNA, the TCRdb call of TRBD1 cannot be checked. The CDR3 totals 15 residues. CDR1 is LGHDT and CDR2 is YNNKEL in the germline V gene (reference sequence).

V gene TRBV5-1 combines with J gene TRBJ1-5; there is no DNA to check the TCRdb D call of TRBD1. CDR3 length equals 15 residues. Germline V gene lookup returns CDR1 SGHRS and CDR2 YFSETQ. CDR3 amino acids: CASSLDRGGNQPQHF. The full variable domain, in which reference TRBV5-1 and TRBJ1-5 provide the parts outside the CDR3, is KAGVTQTPRYLIKTRGQQVTLSCSPISGHRSVSWYQQTPGQGLQFLFEYFSETQRNKGNFPGRFSGRQFSNSRSEMNVSTLELGDSALYLCASSLDRGGNQPQHFGDGTRLSIL.

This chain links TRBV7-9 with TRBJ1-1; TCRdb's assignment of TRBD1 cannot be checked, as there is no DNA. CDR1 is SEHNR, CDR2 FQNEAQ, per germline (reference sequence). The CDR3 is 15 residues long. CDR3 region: CASSLRGLGDTEAFF.

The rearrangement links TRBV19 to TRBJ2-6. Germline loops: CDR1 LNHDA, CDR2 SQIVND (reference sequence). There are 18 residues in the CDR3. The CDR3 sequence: CASSIMKATDSGANVLTF.

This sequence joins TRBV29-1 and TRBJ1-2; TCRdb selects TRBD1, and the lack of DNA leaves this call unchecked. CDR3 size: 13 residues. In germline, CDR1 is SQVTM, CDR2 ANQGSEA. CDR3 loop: CSVPGSRAYGYTF.

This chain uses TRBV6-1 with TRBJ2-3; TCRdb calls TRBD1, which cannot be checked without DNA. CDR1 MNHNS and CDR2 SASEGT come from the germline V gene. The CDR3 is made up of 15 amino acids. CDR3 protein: CASSDTGFGTDTQYF.

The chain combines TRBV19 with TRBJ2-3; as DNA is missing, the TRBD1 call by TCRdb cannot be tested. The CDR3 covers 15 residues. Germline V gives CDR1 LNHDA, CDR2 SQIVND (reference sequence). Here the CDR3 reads CASSAPGYNTDTQYF. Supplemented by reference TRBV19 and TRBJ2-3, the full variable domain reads DGGITQSPKYLFRKEGQNVTLSCEQNLNHDAMYWYRQDPGQGLRLIYYSQIVNDFQKGDIAEGYSVSREKKESFPLTVTSAQKNPTAFYLCASSAPGYNTDTQYFGPGTRLTVL.

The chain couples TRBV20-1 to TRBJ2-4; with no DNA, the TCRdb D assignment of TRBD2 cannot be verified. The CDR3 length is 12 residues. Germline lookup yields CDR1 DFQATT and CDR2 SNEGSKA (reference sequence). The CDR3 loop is CSAMAGGNIQYF.

CDR3 sequence: CASRQQGETQYF. The chain uses TRBV28 and TRBJ2-5; checking the TCRdb D call of TRBD1 is not possible without DNA. Germline CDR1 MDHEN, CDR2 SYDVKM. The CDR3 covers 12 residues.

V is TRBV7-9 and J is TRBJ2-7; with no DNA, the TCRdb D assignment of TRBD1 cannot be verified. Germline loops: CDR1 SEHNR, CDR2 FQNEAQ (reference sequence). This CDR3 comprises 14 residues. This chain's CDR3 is CASSPQGANYEQYF.

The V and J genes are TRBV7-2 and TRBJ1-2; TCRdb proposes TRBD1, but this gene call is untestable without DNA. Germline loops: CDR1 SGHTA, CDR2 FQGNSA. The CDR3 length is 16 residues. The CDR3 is CASSPQTGGANYGYTF.

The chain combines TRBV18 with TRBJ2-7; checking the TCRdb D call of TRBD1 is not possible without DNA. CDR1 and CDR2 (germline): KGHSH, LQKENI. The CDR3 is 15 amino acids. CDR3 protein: CASSPDRARTYEQYF.

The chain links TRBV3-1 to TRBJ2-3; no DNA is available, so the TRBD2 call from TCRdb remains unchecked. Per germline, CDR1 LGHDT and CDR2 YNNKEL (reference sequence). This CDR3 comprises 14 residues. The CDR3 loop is CASSQGRAGESQYF.

CDR3 region: CASSPPLGGGDTQYF. The chain links TRBV5-1 to TRBJ2-3; TCRdb names TRBD1, which stays unverified in the absence of DNA. This CDR3 contains 15 residues. Germline CDR1 SGHRS, CDR2 YFSETQ.

CDR3 sequence reads: CASSDDPGETQYF. The rearrangement joins TRBV11-3 to TRBJ2-5; lacking DNA, the TRBD1 call made by TCRdb goes unchecked. CDR3 length: 13 residues. Germline assignment: CDR1 SGHNT and CDR2 YENEEA. Complete variable domain (other parts from reference TRBV11-3 and TRBJ2-5): EAGVVQSPRYKIIEKKQPVAFWCNPISGHNTLYWYLQNLGQGPELLIRYENEEAVDDSQLPKDRFSAERLKGVDSTLKIQPAELGDSAVYLCASSDDPGETQYFGPGTRLLVL.

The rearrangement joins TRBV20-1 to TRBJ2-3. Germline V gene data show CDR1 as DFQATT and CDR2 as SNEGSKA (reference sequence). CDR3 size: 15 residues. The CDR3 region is CSALDGTAGTDTQFF.

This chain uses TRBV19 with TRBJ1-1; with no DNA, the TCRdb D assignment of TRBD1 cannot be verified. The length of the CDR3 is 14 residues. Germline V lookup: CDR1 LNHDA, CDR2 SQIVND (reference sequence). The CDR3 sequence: CASSTTGANTEAFF.

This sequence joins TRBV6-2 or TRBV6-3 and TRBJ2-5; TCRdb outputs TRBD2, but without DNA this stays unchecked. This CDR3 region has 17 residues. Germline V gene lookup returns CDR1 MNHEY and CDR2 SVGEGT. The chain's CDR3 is CASSFKLAGGPHETQYF.

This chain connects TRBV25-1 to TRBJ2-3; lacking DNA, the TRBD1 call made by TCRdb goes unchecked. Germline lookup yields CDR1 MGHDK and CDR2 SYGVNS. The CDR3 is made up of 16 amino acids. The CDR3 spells CASSDLGQGLSDTQYF.

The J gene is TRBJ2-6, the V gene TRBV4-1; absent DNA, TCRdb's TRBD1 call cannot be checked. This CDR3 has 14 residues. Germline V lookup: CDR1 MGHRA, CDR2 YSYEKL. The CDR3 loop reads CASSRGPGANVLTF.

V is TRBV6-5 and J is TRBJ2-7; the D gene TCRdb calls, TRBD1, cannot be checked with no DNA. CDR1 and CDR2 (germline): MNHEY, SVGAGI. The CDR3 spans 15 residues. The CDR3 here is CASSYSGGTLYEQYF.

CDR3 protein: CASRGSSTYEQYF. The genes are TRBV5-1 and TRBJ2-7; with no DNA, the TCRdb D assignment of TRBD2 cannot be verified. The CDR3 has 13 residues. Germline CDR1 reads SGHRS; CDR2 reads YFSETQ. Full variable domain (missing parts from reference TRBV5-1 and TRBJ2-7): KAGVTQTPRYLIKTRGQQVTLSCSPISGHRSVSWYQQTPGQGLQFLFEYFSETQRNKGNFPGRFSGRQFSNSRSEMNVSTLELGDSALYLCASRGSSTYEQYFGPGTRLTVT.

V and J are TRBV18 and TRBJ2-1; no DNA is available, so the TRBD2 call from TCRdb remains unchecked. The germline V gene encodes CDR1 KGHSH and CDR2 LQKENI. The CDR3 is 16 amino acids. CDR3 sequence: CASSPPGPTRDNEQFF. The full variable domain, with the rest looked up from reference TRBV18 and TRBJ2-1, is NAGVMQNPRHLVRRRGQEARLRCSPMKGHSHVYWYRQLPEEGLKFMVYLQKENIIDESGMPKERFSAEFPKEGPSILRIQQVVRGDSAAYFCASSPPGPTRDNEQFFGPGTRLTVL.